The T cell receptor (beta chain) described here comes from a study of shared clonotypes between healthy human individuals. This clone was detected only once. A junction boundary mismatches the germline segment, possibly from a read error. Each subset's genomic DNA was shared equally among a number of immunoSEQ plates. Some clones are missing from TCRdb's copy, which holds only in-frame ones; the method was immunoSEQ multiplex PCR. This sample has 600,000 to 750,000 clones; approximately 75% occur once, and the top ten carry 1.8%. Those who donated were healthy HIV-negative adults, with no recent acute infections or vaccinations reported. Germline V gene sequence: CDR1 SQVTM, CDR2 ANQGSEA. The CDR3 runs 11 residues.

Sequencing was done on a sample of memory CD4+ T cells sorted from blood. As to subset: CD45RA-negative fraction. The chain uses TRBV29-1 and TRBJ2-5, with a possible D match to TRBD2 (6 bases). The DNA matches TRBJ2-7 better at its end, which makes the J call doubtful. The receptor's source is a woman aged 25 to 45 in good health. The CDR3 protein is CSTGESYEQYF. In DNA form, the CDR3 reads TGTTCTACGGGAGAATCCTACGAGCAGTACTTC.